This T cell receptor (beta chain) was captured by sequencing in a study of T cell responses to AZD1222 COVID-19 vaccine. Study-wide background: Doses given second, at about 4 or about 12 weeks, were pooled.

Profiled with immunoSEQ multiplex PCR; TCRdb holds only in-frame clones, not every one. Of roughly 150,000 clones detected, 90% to 95% appear once; the ten largest clones hold about 2.3%. Findings and limits, study-wide: Two AZD1222 administrations were followed by greater Spike-specific TCR breadth and depth. Donors skewed white British and female; clonal diversity was possibly underestimated.

Concerning this clone itself: Its target is not known.

V lost 3 bases and J 4 bases, leaving 21 bases between the germline ends. The CDR3 totals 17 residues. This chain connects TRBV23-1 to TRBJ1-2; D may be TRBD1 (6 bases). TRBV23-1 counts as an open reading frame of uncertain function. This specimen consisted of peripheral blood, obtained on day 0 of AZD1222 vaccination. This receptor was taken from an adult in good health. This CDR3 reads CASSHSLAPGASYGYTF. The CDR3 DNA sequence: TGCGCCAGCAGTCACTCGCTAGCACCGGGGGCAAGCTATGGCTACACCTTC.